A selection of T cell receptor beta chains follows, all from one sample in a study of technical replicates of blood from a few donors. Profiled with immunoSEQ multiplex PCR; TCRdb holds only in-frame clones, not every one. The table lists about 57,000 clones, approximately 86% of them singletons, with approximately 5% in the top ten. Sequences were obtained from PBMCs. These receptors were taken from a human donor in good health. Some clones in this sample may be carry-over from other donors' samples. Each CDR3 is given with its conserved first and last residue. Each record gives: J gene, D gene, V gene, clone size, CDR3 protein, CDR3 DNA. D genes are given only for firm matches. Clone size is stated in some rows and not others, as once, few, many or a class when expanded.

j_call: TRBJ2-1
d_call: .
v_call: TRBV29-1
clone_size: .
cdr3_aa: CSGRGGEQFF
cdr3_nt: TGCAGCGGGCGGGGAGGCGAGCAGTTCTTC

j_call: TRBJ2-3
d_call: TRBD2
v_call: TRBV7-9
clone_size: .
cdr3_aa: CASSRAMGLAGTDTQYF
cdr3_nt: TGTGCCAGCAGCCGAGCGATGGGACTAGCGGGAACAGATACGCAGTATTTT

j_call: TRBJ2-3
d_call: TRBD2
v_call: TRBV5-1
clone_size: once
cdr3_aa: CASSHLYAGELRDTQYF
cdr3_nt: TGCGCCAGCAGCCACCTTTATGCGGGAGAGCTTAGGGATACGCAGTATTTT

j_call: TRBJ1-4
d_call: TRBD1
v_call: TRBV9
clone_size: once
cdr3_aa: CASSGGTGTGREKLFF
cdr3_nt: TGTGCCAGCAGCGGGGGAACCGGGACAGGGAGGGAAAAACTGTTTTTT

j_call: TRBJ2-5
d_call: TRBD2
v_call: TRBV11-2
clone_size: once
cdr3_aa: CASSFIIAGGPKTQYF
cdr3_nt: TGTGCCAGCAGCTTCATAATAGCGGGGGGGCCGAAGACCCAGTACTTC

j_call: TRBJ1-6
d_call: .
v_call: TRBV9
clone_size: .
cdr3_aa: CASAGGLDNSPLHF
cdr3_nt: TGTGCCAGCGCTGGGGGGTTGGATAATTCACCCCTCCACTTT

j_call: TRBJ1-2
d_call: .
v_call: TRBV6-1
clone_size: many
cdr3_aa: CASSERSRSGYTF
cdr3_nt: TGTGCCAGCAGTGAAAGAAGCAGGTCTGGCTACACCTTC

j_call: TRBJ1-1
d_call: .
v_call: TRBV29-1
clone_size: .
cdr3_aa: CSAPGGGALPEAFF
cdr3_nt: TGCAGCGCCCCGGGCGGGGGCGCCCTCCCTGAAGCTTTCTTT

j_call: TRBJ2-1
d_call: .
v_call: TRBV7-2
clone_size: .
cdr3_aa: CASSSRPLVGNEQFF
cdr3_nt: TGTGCCAGCAGCTCCCGACCCCTAGTCGGCAATGAGCAGTTCTTC

j_call: TRBJ2-7
d_call: TRBD2
v_call: TRBV10-3
clone_size: once
cdr3_aa: CAISESGALAGGEQYF
cdr3_nt: TGTGCCATCAGTGAGTCTGGTGCGCTAGCGGGGGGCGAGCAGTACTTC